This is a list of T cell receptor beta chains from one sample in a study of siplizumab effects on memory and regulatory T cells. Profiling relied on immunoSEQ multiplex PCR, and the TCRdb table lists in-frame clones only, not all of them. This sample has tens of thousands of clones, with 80% to 95% found just once. The sequenced material came from CD8+ T cells sorted from blood. These receptors came from a human donor in good health. Each CDR3 is given with its conserved first and last residue. A D gene is named only where the DNA matches it firmly. Only part of the rows carry a size: once, few, many, or a class if the clone is expanded.

clone size	J gene	D gene	V gene	CDR3 protein	CDR3 DNA
NA	TRBJ1-2	TRBD1	TRBV13	CASSSDRGNYGYTF	TGTGCCAGCAGCTCGGACAGGGGTAACTATGGCTACACCTTC
NA	TRBJ2-3	TRBD2	TRBV7-9	CASRGLGGNFDTDTQYF	TGTGCCAGCAGGGGACTAGGGGGTAATTTTGACACAGATACGCAGTATTTT
NA	TRBJ2-1	TRBD1	TRBV6-5	CASSYSTGFSYNEQFF	TGTGCCAGCAGTTACTCGACAGGGTTCTCCTACAATGAGCAGTTCTTC
NA	TRBJ2-5	NA	TRBV2	CASSKSSWVETQYF	TGTGCCAGCAGTAAATCCTCTTGGGTTGAGACCCAGTACTTC
NA	TRBJ2-4	TRBD1	TRBV5-8	CASSQGTGGFSSGKNIQYF	TGTGCCAGCAGCCAAGGGACAGGTGGATTCTCTTCGGGCAAAAACATTCAGTACTTC
NA	TRBJ2-7	NA	TRBV11-1	CASSLVLGSEQYF	TGTGCCAGCAGCTTAGTGCTGGGATCCGAGCAGTACTTC
NA	TRBJ1-1	NA	TRBV30	CAWSVRGWDGKDTEAFF	TGTGCCTGGAGTGTACGAGGTTGGGACGGGAAAGACACTGAAGCTTTCTTT
once	TRBJ1-4	NA	TRBV9	CASSVGGSTTNEKLFF	TGTGCCAGCAGCGTCGGGGGGTCGACCACTAATGAAAAACTGTTTTTT
NA	TRBJ1-4	NA	TRBV6-1	CASSGQGGDLNEKLFF	TGTGCCAGCAGTGGCCAGGGAGGGGACCTTAATGAAAAACTGTTTTTT
NA	TRBJ2-7	TRBD2	TRBV5-6	CASSLRGDSYEQYF	TGTGCCAGCAGCTTGCGGGGGGACTCCTACGAGCAGTACTTC
NA	TRBJ2-1	NA	TRBV5-6	CASSLGGSYNEQFF	TGTGCCAGCAGCTTAGGGGGCTCCTACAATGAGCAGTTCTTC
NA	TRBJ1-2	NA	TRBV7-1	CASSSITEDYGYTF	TGTGCCAGCAGCTCGATAACAGAAGACTATGGCTACACCTTC
once	TRBJ1-3	NA	TRBV4-1	CASSQGYGRSSGNTIYF	TGCGCCAGCAGCCAAGGCTACGGACGGTCCTCTGGAAACACCATATATTTT
NA	TRBJ1-2	NA	TRBV9	CASSPGGTPDANYGYTF	TGTGCCAGCAGCCCCGGAGGAACGCCCGACGCTAACTATGGCTACACCTTC
NA	TRBJ1-1	NA	TRBV6-5	CASSLQGLTEAFF	TGTGCCAGCAGTCTACAGGGTCTCACTGAAGCTTTCTTT
NA	TRBJ1-1	NA	TRBV27	CASSLAKNTEAFF	TGTGCCAGCAGTTTAGCAAAGAACACTGAAGCTTTCTTT
NA	TRBJ1-2	NA	TRBV11-2	CASSGPLNGYTF	TGTGCCAGCAGCGGACCCTTGAATGGCTACACCTTC
NA	TRBJ2-5	NA	TRBV5-1	CASRKPEGWETQYF	TGCGCCAGCAGAAAACCGGAGGGTTGGGAGACCCAGTACTTC
once	TRBJ2-4	TRBD2	TRBV15	CATSRDPSGSDIQYF	TGTGCCACCAGCAGAGATCCTAGCGGGAGTGACATTCAGTACTTC
once	TRBJ2-3	TRBD2	TRBV7-9	CASSATSGPSTDTQYF	TGTGCCAGCAGCGCCACTAGCGGCCCTAGCACAGATACGCAGTATTTT
NA	TRBJ1-1	NA	TRBV6-5	CASTLGVGDTEAFF	TGTGCCAGCACTCTTGGGGTAGGTGATACTGAAGCTTTCTTT
NA	TRBJ1-1	NA	TRBV27	CASSFGGRTEAFF	TGTGCCAGCAGTTTCGGAGGCCGGACTGAAGCTTTCTTT